These 21 T cell receptor beta chains were all obtained from the same sample, sequenced in a study of shared clonotypes between healthy human individuals. Generated by immunoSEQ multiplex PCR, the TCRdb table keeps only in-frame clones and is missing some. Seen here are 2 million to 2.5 million clones, approximately 95% observed once, and the top ten hold about 0.41%. The specimen was naive CD4+ T cells from PBMCs. Noted subset: CD45RA+ positively selected. Receptors originate from a man aged 18 to 29 in good health. Some clones in this sample may be carry-over from other donors' samples.

The V gene is TRBV6-6, the J gene TRBJ2-3, with D perhaps matching TRBD2 (6 bases). The V gene's germline CDR1 is MNHNY and CDR2 SVGAGI (reference sequence). Trimming shortened V by 4 bases and J by 5 bases, and 13 bases separated the two germline ends. This CDR3 comprises 14 residues. In DNA, the CDR3 is TGTGCCAGCAGTTGGAGGGGACGCGGAGATACGCAGTATTTT. Its translation: CASSWRGRGDTQYF.

This rearrangement joins TRBV5-1 to TRBJ1-2, with D possibly matching TRBD1 (5 bases). The CDR3 sequence is 13 residues long. Germline loops: CDR1 SGHRS, CDR2 YFSETQ. The ends were cut back, 0 bases at V and 8 bases at J, with 11 bases in the middle. CDR3 nucleotides: TGCGCCAGCAGCTTGGGACCCGGGGGAGGCTACACCTTC. Protein: CASSLGPGGGYTF. The full variable domain, rest sourced from reference TRBV5-1 and TRBJ1-2, is KAGVTQTPRYLIKTRGQQVTLSCSPISGHRSVSWYQQTPGQGLQFLFEYFSETQRNKGNFPGRFSGRQFSNSRSEMNVSTLELGDSALYLCASSLGPGGGYTFGSGTRLTVV.

The chain uses TRBV28 and TRBJ2-2, with 14 bases aligning to TRBD2. Germline values: CDR1 MDHEN, CDR2 SYDVKM. Unmatched junction bases numbered 17, after V lost 4 bases and J lost 4 bases. The CDR3 runs to 21 residues. The CDR3 region is CASSSAGLAGDPVVGTGELFF. CDR3 DNA: TGTGCCAGCAGTTCCGCGGGACTAGCGGGGGACCCGGTAGTTGGCACCGGGGAGCTGTTTTTT.

This chain joins TRBV7-3 and TRBJ2-2; TRBD1 aligns across 8 bases. V gave up 5 bases and J gave up 0 bases; unmatched junction bases: 11. The CDR3 covers 18 residues. Germline V CDR1 and CDR2: SGHTA, FQGTGA. CDR3 loop: CASSPPPGQDTNTGELFF. CDR3 coding DNA: TGTGCCAGCAGCCCCCCACCGGGACAGGACACGAACACCGGGGAGCTGTTTTTT. Using reference TRBV7-3 and TRBJ2-2 for the parts outside the CDR3, the full variable domain is GAGVSQTPSNKVTEKGKYVELRCDPISGHTALYWYRQSLGQGPEFLIYFQGTGAADDSGLPNDRFFAVRPEGSVSTLKIQRTERGDSAVYLCASSPPPGQDTNTGELFFGEGSRLTVL.

V and J are TRBV27 and TRBJ2-7, with 7 bases that match TRBD1. This CDR3 is 14 amino acids long. The V gene's germline CDR1 is MNHEY and CDR2 SMNVEV (reference sequence). Trimming removed 5 bases from V and 3 bases from J; junction bases left unmatched: 7. The CDR3 DNA follows: TGTGCCAGCAGTAGGGACAGCCGAATCTACGAGCAGTACTTC. Protein: CASSRDSRIYEQYF.

This clone appeared once. The CDR3 region is CASSTPARGDSPLHF. The CDR3 bases are TGTGCCAGCAGTACGCCAGCTAGGGGGGATTCACCCCTCCACTTT. This chain joins TRBV6-1 and TRBJ1-6; D perhaps matches TRBD1 (6 bases). Deletions cut 5 bases from V and 8 bases from J, with 16 bases between. The CDR3 loop spans 15 amino acids. Per the germline V gene, CDR1 is MNHNS and CDR2 is SASEGT.

The rearrangement links TRBV29-1 to TRBJ1-2; TRBD1 matches 9 bases. The V segment lost 3 bases and the J segment 0 bases; nucleotides outside the gene matches: 8. The CDR3 has 16 amino acids. Germline values: CDR1 SQVTM, CDR2 ANQGSEA. CDR3 loop: CSVELQGALPNYGYTF. The CDR3 nucleotides read TGCAGCGTTGAGTTACAGGGGGCTCTACCTAACTATGGCTACACCTTC.

This clone was seen only a few times. This chain connects TRBV30 to TRBJ1-1; 10 bases are a match to TRBD1. The CDR3 is made up of 13 amino acids. The germline V gene has CDR1 GTSNPN and CDR2 SVGIG (reference sequence). Trimming took 2 bases from V and 5 from J; bases not matched to a gene: 2. This chain's CDR3 is CAWSRQGATEAFF. The CDR3 DNA sequence: TGTGCCTGGAGTCGACAGGGGGCGACTGAAGCTTTCTTT.

Of note for this clone: Different DNA sequences within this sample yield the same CDR3. The V gene is TRBV30, the J gene TRBJ1-5; the D gene is possibly TRBD1 (5 bases). The length of the CDR3 is 14 residues. Germline CDR1 GTSNPN, CDR2 SVGIG (reference sequence). V dropped 0 bases and J dropped 0 bases, with 6 bases sitting between them. Written as DNA, the CDR3 is TGTGCCTGGAGTGTGACAGTTAGCAATCAGCCCCAGCATTTT. This sequence encodes CAWSVTVSNQPQHF.

V gene TRBV7-3 combines with J gene TRBJ2-6; the D gene is possibly TRBD2 (5 bases). The germline V and J ends were trimmed by 1 base and 4 bases, with 11 bases remaining between them. This CDR3 has 16 residues. Per germline, CDR1 SGHTA and CDR2 FQGTGA. The CDR3, as DNA: TGTGCCAGCAGCTTAAATGGAGGAGCCGGGGCCAACGTCCTGACTTTC. Residues: CASSLNGGAGANVLTF.

The J gene is TRBJ2-3, the V gene TRBV15; TRBD2 might be the D (6 bases). In germline, CDR1 is LNHNV, CDR2 YYDKDF (reference sequence). The CDR3 totals 15 residues. The ends were cut back, 1 base at V and 6 bases at J, with 14 bases in the middle. The CDR3 sequence: CATSRATGEWDTQYF. DNA for the CDR3: TGTGCCACCAGCAGAGCCACGGGGGAGTGGGATACGCAGTATTTT.

The J gene is TRBJ2-5, the V gene TRBV5-5; D not certain. This CDR3 has 14 amino acids. The V gene lost 0 bases and the J gene lost 1 base, with 7 bases spanning the gap. Germline CDR1 and CDR2: SGHKS and YYEKEE (reference sequence). CDR3: CASSLEQPQETQYF. CDR3 in DNA: TGTGCCAGCAGCTTGGAACAGCCCCAAGAGACCCAGTACTTC.

This chain joins TRBV4-1 and TRBJ1-6; tentative D call: TRBD1 (5 bases). Germline V gives CDR1 MGHRA, CDR2 YSYEKL. The CDR3 is made up of 19 amino acids. V lost 0 bases and J lost 0, with 15 bases in between. The CDR3 sequence: CASSQEGPLGRSYNSPLHF. The CDR3 DNA reads as TGCGCCAGCAGCCAAGAGGGACCCTTAGGCCGCTCCTATAATTCACCCCTCCACTTT.

The V gene is TRBV27, the J gene TRBJ2-3; D may be TRBD1 or TRBD2 (5 bases each). This CDR3 is 17 amino acids long. From germline, CDR1 is MNHEY and CDR2 SMNVEV (reference sequence). V was clipped by 1 base and J by 0 bases, with 14 bases between them. CDR3 nucleotide sequence: TGTGCCAGCAGTTTATGGAGGAAGGGGCCTAGCACAGATACGCAGTATTTT. Encoded protein: CASSLWRKGPSTDTQYF.

This CDR3 reads CASSWDRVDSQQFF. CDR3 DNA sequence: TGTGCCAGCAGCTGGGACAGGGTGGATTCACAGCAGTTCTTC. The chain joins TRBV5-6 to TRBJ2-1; 9 bases line up with TRBD1. V was clipped by 3 bases and J by 11 bases; unmatched bases: 9. The CDR3 runs to 14 residues. CDR1 SGHDT and CDR2 YYEEEE come from the germline V gene. Full variable domain (outside the CDR3, taken from reference TRBV5-6 and TRBJ2-1): DAGVTQSPTHLIKTRGQQVTLRCSPKSGHDTVSWYQQALGQGPQFIFQYYEEEERQRGNFPDRFSGHQFPNYSSELNVNALLLGDSALYLCASSWDRVDSQQFFGPGTRLTVL.

J is TRBJ2-5 and V is TRBV29-1; 7 bases align to TRBD1. J was trimmed by 5 bases and V by 8 bases; bases with no gene match: 14. This CDR3 is built from 14 residues. Germline CDR1 is SQVTM and CDR2 is ANQGSEA. CDR3 nucleotide sequence: TGCAGCACTGGGGTCAGGGGGTCACGGGAGACCCAGTACTTC. This codes for CSTGVRGSRETQYF. The full variable domain, in which reference TRBV29-1 and TRBJ2-5 provide the parts outside the CDR3, is SAVISQKPSRDICQRGTSLTIQCQVDSQVTMMFWYRQQPGQSLTLIATANQGSEATYESGFVIDKFPISRPNLTFSTLTVSNMSPEDSSIYLCSTGVRGSRETQYFGPGTRLLVL.

This clone was observed a single time. Additional DNA sequences in this sample encode the identical CDR3. The chain carries TRBV29-1 and TRBJ2-1; 7 bases are shared with TRBD2. The CDR3 consists of 14 residues. Germline V gene sequence: CDR1 SQVTM, CDR2 ANQGSEA. With V trimmed by 4 bases and J by 1 base, 4 bases remained unmatched. The CDR3 coding sequence is TGCAGCGTTGGGACTAGTTCGTCCTACAATGAGCAGTTCTTC. Its protein product is CSVGTSSSYNEQFF.

This clone was recorded once. The chain is built from TRBV28 and TRBJ2-5; 11 bases are shared with TRBD1. CDR3 length: 16 amino acids. In germline, CDR1 is MDHEN, CDR2 SYDVKM. Unmatched junction bases numbered 9, after V lost 5 bases and J lost 4 bases. The CDR3 DNA reads TGTGCCAGCAGTCCCCAAGGACAGGGGGCTGCAGAGACCCAGTACTTC. Translating gives CASSPQGQGAAETQYF. Full variable domain (remainder filled in from reference TRBV28 and TRBJ2-5): DVKVTQSSRYLVKRTGEKVFLECVQDMDHENMFWYRQDPGLGLRLIYFSYDVKMKEKGDIPEGYSVSREKKERFSLILESASTNQTSMYLCASSPQGQGAAETQYFGPGTRLLVL.

The V call is TRBV19, the J call TRBJ2-2, with D uncertain. This CDR3 comprises 15 residues. Germline CDR1 reads LNHDA; CDR2 reads SQIVND (reference sequence). V gave up 3 bases and J gave up 0 bases, with 8 bases separating them. The DNA for the CDR3 is TGTGCCAGTAGTATGGCGTCCGCGAACACCGGGGAGCTGTTTTTT. It yields the protein CASSMASANTGELFF.

The V and J genes are TRBV7-8 and TRBJ2-3, with D maybe TRBD1 (5 bases). V was shortened by 8 bases and J by 1 base, with 10 bases between the two germline ends. Germline values: CDR1 SGHVS, CDR2 FQNEAQ. The CDR3 contains 13 residues. The CDR3 reads CASGQGGTDTQYF. The DNA for the CDR3 is TGTGCCAGCGGCCAGGGCGGCACAGATACGCAGTATTTT.

In DNA form, the CDR3 reads TGTGCCAGCATCATTTCGGGACCGAACTACAATGAGCAGTTCTTC. Amino acids: CASIISGPNYNEQFF. The chain employs TRBV27 and TRBJ2-1, with D possibly being TRBD1 or TRBD2 (5 bases each). The CDR3 extends over 15 amino acids. In germline, CDR1 is MNHEY, CDR2 SMNVEV (reference sequence). Trimming removed 7 bases at V and 3 bases at J, with 16 bases between.